These 11 T cell receptor beta chains originate from one sample sequenced in a study of blood T cell repertoires in COVID-19. Some clones are missing from TCRdb's copy, which holds only in-frame ones; the method was immunoSEQ multiplex PCR. The data show roughly 86,000 clones, with about 82% seen just once and nearly 3.5% held by the top ten. What was sequenced was peripheral blood. Every receptor here comes from a man aged 50 to 60 with acute or convalescent COVID-19.

This clone was counted only a few times. The sample carries other DNA sequences with the same CDR3. The V call is TRBV3-1 (or the pseudogene TRBV3-2), the J call TRBJ1-5, with D maybe TRBD1 (5 bases). The CDR3 has 15 amino acids. From germline, CDR1 is LGHDT and CDR2 YNNKEL (reference sequence). The V end was cut by 1 base, the J end by 1 base, with 8 bases between. The CDR3 region has the DNA TGTGCCAGCAGCCAAGGTCGGGGGAGCAATCAGCCCCAGCATTTT. Translation gives CASSQGRGSNQPQHF.

The CDR3 nucleotides are TGTGCCAGCAGCCAAAGGGACAGGGGGCTCAATTCACCCCTCCACTTT. Encoded protein: CASSQRDRGLNSPLHF. The chain links TRBV3-1 (or the pseudogene TRBV3-2) to TRBJ1-6; 12 nucleotides line up with TRBD1. The germline V gene has CDR1 LGHDT and CDR2 YNNKEL (reference sequence). The V gene end was trimmed by 2 bases and the J gene end by 7 bases; junction bases not matched to a gene: 3. The CDR3 length is 16 residues.

This sequence joins TRBV4-2 and TRBJ1-2; 8 bases are shared with TRBD1. The trim removed 1 base at V and 1 base at J, leaving 11 bases unmatched. The CDR3 runs to 18 residues. CDR1 and CDR2 from the germline V gene are LGHNA and YNFKEQ. The CDR3 DNA follows: TGTGCCAGCAGCCAAGGCCGACAGGGGTCGACCAATAACTATGGCTACACCTTC. It yields the protein CASSQGRQGSTNNYGYTF.

The CDR3 bases are TGTGCCAGCAGTGTGGACAGGGCAGGGGCCTCCTATAATTCACCCCTCCACTTT. Its translation is CASSVDRAGASYNSPLHF. This sequence joins TRBV6-1 and TRBJ1-6, with 8 nucleotides matching TRBD1. The germline gives CDR1 MNHNS, CDR2 SASEGT. The CDR3 spans 18 residues. V was pared by 4 bases and J by 0 bases, with 8 bases of the junction left unmatched.

The rearrangement joins TRBV4-1 to TRBJ1-5; TRBD1 might be the D (5 bases). The CDR3 extends over 15 amino acids. Germline values: CDR1 MGHRA, CDR2 YSYEKL. The V gene lost 3 bases and the J gene lost 5 bases, with 14 bases spanning the gap. The CDR3 is CASSQGEGFYQPQHF. The CDR3 nucleotides read TGCGCCAGCAGCCAGGGGGAGGGGTTTTATCAGCCCCAGCATTTT.

The gene calls are TRBV6-1 and TRBJ1-4; 9 bases agree with TRBD1. Germline V gene sequence: CDR1 MNHNS, CDR2 SASEGT. The CDR3 length is 16 residues. J was trimmed by 7 bases and V by 4 bases; bases with no gene match: 10. CDR3 sequence (DNA): TGTGCCAGCAGTGCCCTGGGACAGGGCGGGAGTGAAAAACTGTTTTTT. Protein: CASSALGQGGSEKLFF.

The V and J genes are TRBV3-1 (or the pseudogene TRBV3-2) and TRBJ2-5; 10 bases match TRBD2. The trim removed 4 bases at V and 1 base at J, leaving 3 bases unmatched. From germline, CDR1 is LGHDT and CDR2 YNNKEL (reference sequence). This CDR3 is built from 15 residues. The CDR3 nucleotides are TGTGCCAGCAGCCTCCGACTAGCGGGCCAAGAGACCCAGTACTTC. The encoded protein is CASSLRLAGQETQYF.

CDR3 in DNA: TGCGCCAGCAGCTTGGTGTCGTTATCCTACAATGAGCAGTTCTTC. Translated: CASSLVSLSYNEQFF. The rearrangement links TRBV5-1 to TRBJ2-1; D remains ambiguous. The V end was cut by 0 bases, the J end by 1 base, with 8 bases between. The CDR3 extends over 15 amino acids. The germline CDR1 and CDR2 sequences are SGHRS and YFSETQ. Full variable domain (missing parts from reference TRBV5-1 and TRBJ2-1): KAGVTQTPRYLIKTRGQQVTLSCSPISGHRSVSWYQQTPGQGLQFLFEYFSETQRNKGNFPGRFSGRQFSNSRSEMNVSTLELGDSALYLCASSLVSLSYNEQFFGPGTRLTVL.

This chain links TRBV29-1 with TRBJ2-1; 10 bases are shared with TRBD1. V was clipped by 6 bases and J by 7 bases; unmatched bases: 9. Germline-derived CDR1 and CDR2 are SQVTM and ANQGSEA. The CDR3 covers 14 residues. The CDR3 loop reads CSVQKGQGSNEQFF. CDR3 nucleotides: TGCAGCGTGCAGAAGGGACAGGGGTCGAATGAGCAGTTCTTC.

This chain joins TRBV7-9 and TRBJ2-5, with a weak D call TRBD1 (6 bases). V was trimmed by 5 bases and J by 3 bases, leaving 16 bases between them. The CDR3 runs to 15 residues. CDR1 is SEHNR and CDR2 is FQNEAQ in the germline V gene (reference sequence). The DNA of the CDR3 is TGTGCCAGCAGCAGCAACAGGGCCCCCGAAGAGACCCAGTACTTC. Translation: CASSSNRAPEETQYF. Using reference TRBV7-9 and TRBJ2-5 for the parts outside the CDR3, the full variable domain is DTGVSQNPRHKITKRGQNVTFRCDPISEHNRLYWYRQTLGQGPEFLTYFQNEAQLEKSRLLSDRFSAERPKGSFSTLEIQRTEQGDSAMYLCASSSNRAPEETQYFGPGTRLLVL.

The chain joins TRBV2 to TRBJ2-4; 11 bases match TRBD2. The CDR3 contains 16 residues. Germline V gene sequence: CDR1 SNHLY, CDR2 FYNNEI. With V trimmed by 5 bases and J by 2 bases, 5 bases remained unmatched. For the CDR3, the DNA is TGTGCCAGCAGTCCAACTAGCGGGAGATCCAAAAACATTCAGTACTTC. The encoded protein is CASSPTSGRSKNIQYF.